Listed below are T cell receptor beta chains from one sample, sequenced in a study of cytotoxic CD8 clonotypes in ibrutinib-treated CLL. Profiling relied on immunoSEQ multiplex PCR, and the TCRdb table lists in-frame clones only, not all of them. Of more than 110,000 clones in the sample, around 81% were seen once. Sequenced here: PBMCs, sampled after 36 months of ibrutinib treatment. These receptors were collected from a human donor with chronic lymphocytic leukemia. Both conserved end residues are part of each CDR3. Fields, in order: clone size, D gene, J gene, V gene, CDR3 DNA, CDR3 protein. D genes are given only for firm matches. Clone size is not always given. Where it is, it says once, few, many or a class for expanded clones.

>-|TRBD2|TRBJ2-7|TRBV5-1
TGCGCCAGCACCCGGGTCGGTAGCGGGGGGGTGAGCTCCTACGAGCAGTACTTC
CASTRVGSGGVSSYEQYF
>-|-|TRBJ2-3|TRBV20-1
TGCAGTGCGGCTAGCACAGATACGCAGTATTTT
CSAASTDTQYF
>-|-|TRBJ2-1|TRBV5-1
TGCGCCAGCAGCTCCGTTGGAGGTGAGCAGTTCTTC
CASSSVGGEQFF
>-|-|TRBJ1-4|TRBV18
TGTGCCAGCTCAGGAGAACAGGGATGGAGTGAAAAACTGTTTTTT
CASSGEQGWSEKLFF
>-|-|TRBJ1-2|TRBV9
TGTGCCAGCAGCGTCGGAGCTATCGTCCCCTATGGCTACACCTTC
CASSVGAIVPYGYTF
>-|TRBD2|TRBJ2-5|TRBV5-4
TGTGCCAGCAGCTATTTAGCGGGGGCCCTCCAAGAGACCCAGTACTTC
CASSYLAGALQETQYF
>-|TRBD1|TRBJ2-7|TRBV5-1
TGCGCCAGCAGCTTTTCCCCCGCGACAGGGACCTACGAGCAGTACTTC
CASSFSPATGTYEQYF
>-|TRBD2|TRBJ2-5|TRBV7-9
TGTGCCAGCAGCAAAGCGGGGGGGCGGCAAGAGACCCAGTACTTC
CASSKAGGRQETQYF
>-|TRBD2|TRBJ2-7|TRBV4-2
TGTGCCAGCAGCTCCGGAAGCGGGGCCTCCTACGAGCAGTACTTC
CASSSGSGASYEQYF
>-|-|TRBJ2-6|TRBV19
TGTGCCAGTAGTATGAGCTCTGGGGCCAACGTCCTGACTTTC
CASSMSSGANVLTF
>-|TRBD1|TRBJ1-1|TRBV7-2
TGTGCCAGCAGCTCGCTCCGAATGACAGGGGGGGCCACTGAAGCTTTCTTT
CASSSLRMTGGATEAFF
>-|-|TRBJ1-2|TRBV7-9
TGTGCCAGCAGCTTAAACATTAACTATGGCTACACCTTC
CASSLNINYGYTF
>-|-|TRBJ2-5|TRBV30
TGTGCCTGGATACGAGGGGGTTGGGGGGAGACCCAGTACTTC
CAWIRGGWGETQYF
>-|-|TRBJ2-7|TRBV5-1
TGCGCCAGCAGCAAGGACAACTCCTACGAGCAGTACTTC
CASSKDNSYEQYF
>-|-|TRBJ2-2|TRBV15
TGTGCCACCAGCAGACGAAGACATACGTCTAACACCGGGGAGCTGTTTTTT
CATSRRRHTSNTGELFF
>-|-|TRBJ1-1|TRBV5-1
TGCGCCAGCAGCTATTCCTGGCGGGCTGAAGCTTTCTTT
CASSYSWRAEAFF
>-|-|TRBJ1-1|TRBV20-1
TGCAGTCCCGACACGGACACTGAAGCTTTCTTT
CSPDTDTEAFF
>-|TRBD2|TRBJ2-7|TRBV27
TGTGCCAGCAGGCCCCCCGCCGGGACTAGCGGAGACTACGAGCAGTACTTC
CASRPPAGTSGDYEQYF
>-|TRBD1|TRBJ1-6|TRBV9
TGTGCCAGCAGCGTCGGGACAGCCCTTGTTCGTTCACCCCTCCACTTT
CASSVGTALVRSPLHF
>-|-|TRBJ2-1|TRBV25-1
TGTGCCAGCAGTGGACAGGACTACAATGAGCAGTTCTTC
CASSGQDYNEQFF
>-|-|TRBJ2-7|TRBV19
TGTGCCAGTAGTATCTCCTCGGGTGGGTCCTACGAGCAGTACTTC
CASSISSGGSYEQYF
>-|-|TRBJ1-5|TRBV5-5
TGTGCCAGCAGCCCCTCAGGGGTGCGCAATCAGCCCCAGCATTTT
CASSPSGVRNQPQHF
>-|-|TRBJ2-7|TRBV9
TGTGCCAGCAGCGTGGGCTACGAGCAGTACTTC
CASSVGYEQYF
>once|TRBD2|TRBJ2-2|TRBV11-2
TGTGCCAGCAGCCGACTAGCGGGAGGCGTCACCGGGGAGCTGTTTTTT
CASSRLAGGVTGELFF
>-|-|TRBJ2-2|TRBV25-1
TGTGCCAGCAGTGTCGGCACCGGGGAGCTGTTTTTT
CASSVGTGELFF
>-|-|TRBJ2-1|TRBV9
TGTGCCAGCAGCGTAGATAGGACTTATCTCTACAATGAGCAGTTCTTC
CASSVDRTYLYNEQFF
>-|-|TRBJ2-7|TRBV27
TGTGCCACCCAAGGGTCGGCGGCCTCCTACGAGCAGTACTTC
CATQGSAASYEQYF
>-|-|TRBJ2-1|TRBV18
TGTGCCAGCTCACCAGTTGACAGGTCCTCCATCTATGAGCAGTTCTTC
CASSPVDRSSIYEQFF
>-|-|TRBJ1-2|TRBV5-5
TGTGCCAGCAACCCCCCTTGGGACACCTATGGCTACACCTTC
CASNPPWDTYGYTF
>-|-|TRBJ1-2|TRBV7-2
TGTGCCAGCAGCACCGAACGGGCTGGCTACACCTTC
CASSTERAGYTF
>-|-|TRBJ1-1|TRBV5-1
TGCGCCAGCAGCTTCGATCGAGGCGGGGAGTGGGGCACTGAAGCTTTCTTT
CASSFDRGGEWGTEAFF
>-|-|TRBJ1-6|TRBV11-2
TGTGCCAGCAGCTCCCCGGGGAGGAATGATTCACCCCTCCACTTT
CASSSPGRNDSPLHF
>-|-|TRBJ1-4|TRBV28
TGTGCCAGCAGTTTGCTTGGGAGAGGGAGGGAAAAACTGTTTTTT
CASSLLGRGREKLFF
>-|TRBD2|TRBJ2-1|TRBV7-9
TGTGCCAGCACAAAAGCGGGGTTTTACAATGAGCAGTTCTTC
CASTKAGFYNEQFF
>-|TRBD1|TRBJ2-3|TRBV19
TGTGCCAGTAGGAGGACAGGGGGGGCAGATACGCAGTATTTT
CASRRTGGADTQYF
>-|-|TRBJ1-2|TRBV13
TGTGCCAGCAGCACTGGGACGGTCTATGGCTACACCTTC
CASSTGTVYGYTF
>-|-|TRBJ1-2|TRBV11-2
TGTGCCAGCAGCATGCACGGGTCTAGAACTAGTGGCTACACCTTC
CASSMHGSRTSGYTF
>-|-|TRBJ1-5|TRBV28
TGTGCCAGCAGTTTGTCCGTCGGTAGCAATCAGCCCCAGCATTTT
CASSLSVGSNQPQHF
>-|-|TRBJ1-5|TRBV30
TGTGCCTGGAGTGTAGGGTATAGCAATCAGCCCCAGCATTTT
CAWSVGYSNQPQHF
>once|TRBD1|TRBJ1-1|TRBV5-1
TGCGCCAGCAGCCCATGGGACAGGGGCCCGAACACTGAAGCTTTCTTT
CASSPWDRGPNTEAFF
>-|TRBD1|TRBJ1-1|TRBV30
TGTGCCTGGAGTTACCGGGACAGGGGGCTCAGGAACACTGAAGCTTTCTTT
CAWSYRDRGLRNTEAFF
>-|TRBD1|TRBJ1-1|TRBV4-1
TGCGCCAGCAGCCATTCGACAGGGGGAAATACTGAAGCTTTCTTT
CASSHSTGGNTEAFF
>-|-|TRBJ2-5|TRBV28
TGTGCCAGCAGCCGGATGAGTTCCCTCAGGGAGACCCAGTACTTC
CASSRMSSLRETQYF
>-|-|TRBJ2-5|TRBV6-6
TGTGCCAGCAGTAACGGGACTCCAGAGACCCAGTACTTC
CASSNGTPETQYF
>-|-|TRBJ1-1|TRBV27
TGTGCCAGCAGTTTAAGGGGCCCCCGCGAGGCTTTCTTT
CASSLRGPREAFF
>few|-|TRBJ1-4|TRBV28
TGTGCCAGCAGCGGCCGCCTTGGGGAAAAACTGTTTTTT
CASSGRLGEKLFF
>few|TRBD2|TRBJ2-7|TRBV7-9
TGTGCCAGCAGCCTCACTAGCGGGGGGACCTACGAGCAGTACTTC
CASSLTSGGTYEQYF
>few|-|TRBJ1-1|TRBV7-3
TGTGCCAGCAGCTTAACGGGGGTGAGAGAAGCTTTCTTT
CASSLTGVREAFF
>-|-|TRBJ1-5|TRBV5-6
TGTGCCAGCAGCACAGGTGGGGCCAATCAGCCCCAGCATTTT
CASSTGGANQPQHF
>-|-|TRBJ2-7|TRBV6-5
TGTGCCAGCAGCCACGGTGCGGTATACGAGCAGTACTTC
CASSHGAVYEQYF
>-|-|TRBJ1-2|TRBV6-5
TGTGCCAGCAGTCCTCAGGGGAATTGGGTCTATGGCTACACCTTC
CASSPQGNWVYGYTF
>-|-|TRBJ2-5|TRBV6-1
TGTGCCAGCAATCCGGCAAGGGGATCACAAGAGACCCAGTACTTC
CASNPARGSQETQYF
>-|-|TRBJ1-2|TRBV30
TGTGCCTGGAGGGCGGGGGGTCACGACTATGGCTACACCTTC
CAWRAGGHDYGYTF